This is a list of T cell receptor beta chains from one sample in a study of cytomegalovirus exposure and HLA in healthy donors. Only in-frame clones appear in the TCRdb table, and some are missing; sequencing was by immunoSEQ multiplex PCR. There are approximately 100,000 clones in the sample, with 15% held by the top ten. Specimen: PBMCs. All receptors derive from a man aged 50 to 59 in good health and CMV-seropositive. The CDR3 runs from the conserved cysteine through the conserved F or W. D genes are given only for firm matches.

V: TRBV5-8
J: TRBJ2-6
D: NA
length: 15
DNA: TGTGCCAGCAGAAACGACTTCGGTTGGACCAACGTCCTGACTTTC
CDR3: CASRNDFGWTNVLTF

V: TRBV4-2
J: TRBJ2-5
D: TRBD2
length: 15
DNA: TGTGCCAGCAGCCCCCGGACTAGCGGACAAGAGACCCAGTACTTC
CDR3: CASSPRTSGQETQYF

V: TRBV30
J: TRBJ1-1
D: TRBD1
length: 13
DNA: TGTGCCTGGGGACAGGGGTTGAACACTGAAGCTTTCTTT
CDR3: CAWGQGLNTEAFF

V: TRBV11-3
J: TRBJ1-5
D: NA
length: 13
DNA: TGTGCCAGCAGCTTAGGGAGGGGTCAGCCCCAGCATTTT
CDR3: CASSLGRGQPQHF

V: TRBV30
J: TRBJ2-1
D: TRBD2
length: 14
DNA: TGTGCCTGGAGGCTAGCGGGAGGTTACAATGAGCAGTTCTTC
CDR3: CAWRLAGGYNEQFF

V: TRBV5-1
J: TRBJ1-4
D: NA
length: 16
DNA: TGCGCCAGCAGCTTTGGGGTCCTCGGCGGGAATGAAAAACTGTTTTTT
CDR3: CASSFGVLGGNEKLFF

V: TRBV6-5
J: TRBJ1-1
D: NA
length: 13
DNA: TGTGCCAGCAGACTGAGGGCGGACACTGAAGCTTTCTTT
CDR3: CASRLRADTEAFF

V: TRBV5-6
J: TRBJ2-3
D: TRBD2
length: 15
DNA: TGTGCCAGCAGTCCCGGGACTAGCGTCGCAGATACGCAGTATTTT
CDR3: CASSPGTSVADTQYF

V: TRBV6-1
J: TRBJ1-1
D: NA
length: 15
DNA: TGTGCCAGCAGTAGGACAGTGATGATGAACACTGAAGCTTTCTTT
CDR3: CASSRTVMMNTEAFF

V: TRBV7-9
J: TRBJ2-5
D: TRBD2
length: 14
DNA: TGTGCCAGTAGTATTCGGACTAGCAAAGAGACCCAGTACTTC
CDR3: CASSIRTSKETQYF

V: TRBV7-2
J: TRBJ2-1
D: NA
length: 15
DNA: TGTGCCAGCAGCGGTTATAGCGGCCTCTACAATGAGCAGTTCTTC
CDR3: CASSGYSGLYNEQFF

V: TRBV5-1
J: TRBJ1-2
D: TRBD1
length: 14
DNA: TGCGCCAGCAGCTCAGGGACAGGGAACTATGGCTACACCTTC
CDR3: CASSSGTGNYGYTF

V: TRBV14
J: TRBJ1-4
D: NA
length: 13
DNA: TGTGCCAGCAGCCCCAGTAGGGGTGAAAAACTGTTTTTT
CDR3: CASSPSRGEKLFF

V: TRBV19
J: TRBJ2-2
D: NA
length: 15
DNA: TGTGCCAGTAGTATAGCCCAGGGTGGGACCGGGGAGCTGTTTTTT
CDR3: CASSIAQGGTGELFF

V: TRBV18
J: TRBJ1-1
D: TRBD1
length: 16
DNA: TGTGCCAGCTCACCACCAGGAGGGGGCGAGGGGACTGAAGCTTTCTTT
CDR3: CASSPPGGGEGTEAFF

V: TRBV10-3
J: TRBJ1-5
D: NA
length: 15
DNA: TGTGCCAGCGCCTCGGGCCCCTCGAGGGATCAGCCCCAGCATTTT
CDR3: CASASGPSRDQPQHF

V: TRBV30
J: TRBJ1-1
D: NA
length: 18
DNA: TGTGCCTGGAGTGACTATCTTTCGGGATCTCGGAGGGACACTGAAGCTTTCTTT
CDR3: CAWSDYLSGSRRDTEAFF

V: TRBV9
J: TRBJ1-2
D: NA
length: 15
DNA: TGTGCCAGCAGCGCACCAGGGGACCCAGGGTATGGCTACACCTTC
CDR3: CASSAPGDPGYGYTF

V: TRBV27
J: TRBJ1-2
D: NA
length: 14
DNA: TGTGCCAGCAGTGGGACGGGAGGAAACTATGGCTACACCTTC
CDR3: CASSGTGGNYGYTF

V: TRBV30
J: TRBJ1-6
D: NA
length: 12
DNA: TGTGCCTGGATGTGGAGGGGTTCTCCCCTCCACTTT
CDR3: CAWMWRGSPLHF

V: TRBV7-6
J: TRBJ2-1
D: NA
length: 14
DNA: TGTGCCAGCAGCTTAGGCAGGCGGGGGCATGAGCAGTTCTTC
CDR3: CASSLGRRGHEQFF

V: TRBV30
J: TRBJ1-4
D: TRBD1
length: 14
DNA: TGTGCCTGGAACCGAGGGACAGGGTGGGAAAAACTGTTTTTT
CDR3: CAWNRGTGWEKLFF

V: TRBV11-3
J: TRBJ2-7
D: TRBD2
length: 17
DNA: TGTGCCAGCGGGCACGAAAAGAGAGACACGGGGGGCTACGAGCAGTACTTC
CDR3: CASGHEKRDTGGYEQYF

V: TRBV25-1
J: TRBJ2-5
D: NA
length: 11
DNA: TGTGCCAGCAAGTACCGGGAGACCCAGTACTTC
CDR3: CASKYRETQYF

V: TRBV9
J: TRBJ2-7
D: TRBD2
length: 16
DNA: TGTGCCAGCAGTCCCCGGACTAGCGGGGCCGGGGACGAGCAGTACTTC
CDR3: CASSPRTSGAGDEQYF

V: TRBV4-3
J: TRBJ2-1
D: TRBD2
length: 21
DNA: TGCGCCAGCAGCCAAGAAGGAGGGACTAGCGGGAGGATAAAATCCTACAATGAGCAGTTCTTC
CDR3: CASSQEGGTSGRIKSYNEQFF

V: TRBV7-9
J: TRBJ2-1
D: NA
length: 13
DNA: TGTGCCAGCAGCCGCGACTTGAGCAATGAGCAGTTCTTC
CDR3: CASSRDLSNEQFF

V: TRBV30
J: TRBJ1-1
D: NA
length: 15
DNA: TGTGCCTGGAACCACAGGGTCTTAGGTGAGACTGAAGCTTTCTTT
CDR3: CAWNHRVLGETEAFF

V: TRBV11-2
J: TRBJ2-3
D: NA
length: 11
DNA: TGCGCCAGCAGCTCACCGGGTACGCAGTATTTT
CDR3: CASSSPGTQYF

V: TRBV30
J: TRBJ2-4
D: NA
length: 16
DNA: TGTGCCTGGAGTGGGGGCGCTCTGCGGGCCAAAAACATTCAGTACTTC
CDR3: CAWSGGALRAKNIQYF

V: TRBV19
J: TRBJ1-4
D: TRBD1
length: 16
DNA: TGTGCCAGTAGAAGACAGGGGGGCCCAACTAATGAAAAACTGTTTTTT
CDR3: CASRRQGGPTNEKLFF

V: TRBV15
J: TRBJ2-7
D: NA
length: 14
DNA: TGTGCCACCAGCAGAGCCAAGGGGTTTGAAGAGCAGTACTTC
CDR3: CATSRAKGFEEQYF

V: TRBV7-2
J: TRBJ2-7
D: NA
length: 15
DNA: TGTGCCAGCAGCTTAGTCCGCCACCCCAGGTACGAGCAGTACTTC
CDR3: CASSLVRHPRYEQYF

V: TRBV19
J: TRBJ2-3
D: NA
length: 19
DNA: TGTGCCACCCCCCTGGGTCAGGGCGGGGACTCGGTGATCACAGATACGCAGTATTTT
CDR3: CATPLGQGGDSVITDTQYF

V: TRBV7-2
J: TRBJ1-5
D: NA
length: 14
DNA: TGTGCCAGCAGCTCCGTGGGAGGGGGACAGCCCCAGCATTTT
CDR3: CASSSVGGGQPQHF

V: TRBV11-2
J: TRBJ2-1
D: NA
length: 15
DNA: TGTGCCAGCAGCCCAGAACTAGCCCGGTACAATGAGCAGTTCTTC
CDR3: CASSPELARYNEQFF

V: TRBV6-5
J: TRBJ1-1
D: TRBD1
length: 13
DNA: TGTGCCAGCAGTCCGGGACAGGGGGGCTGGGCTTTCTTT
CDR3: CASSPGQGGWAFF

V: TRBV18
J: TRBJ2-7
D: TRBD1
length: 13
DNA: TGTGCCAGCTCACCGGACAGGGCCTACGAGCAGTACTTC
CDR3: CASSPDRAYEQYF

V: TRBV9
J: TRBJ2-1
D: TRBD2
length: 16
DNA: TGTGCCAGCAGCCCAGAGGGCGGGAGTCCCTACAATGAGCAGTTCTTC
CDR3: CASSPEGGSPYNEQFF

V: TRBV7-2
J: TRBJ2-1
D: TRBD2
length: 17
DNA: TGTGCCAGCAGCCAAGGGGGGATAGCGGGAGGCGCGGTCAAGCAGTTCTTC
CDR3: CASSQGGIAGGAVKQFF

V: TRBV4-3
J: TRBJ1-3
D: NA
length: 15
DNA: TGCGCCAGCAGCCAGGATAACAGGGCTGGAAACACCATATATTTT
CDR3: CASSQDNRAGNTIYF

V: TRBV30
J: TRBJ1-5
D: NA
length: 13
DNA: TGTGCCTGGAGTACCCGGAGCAATCAGCCCCAGCATTTT
CDR3: CAWSTRSNQPQHF

V: TRBV14
J: TRBJ1-3
D: TRBD1
length: 13
DNA: TGTGCCAGCAGCACAGGGGTCGGAAACACCATATATTTT
CDR3: CASSTGVGNTIYF

V: TRBV6-5
J: TRBJ2-5
D: NA
length: 15
DNA: TGTGCCAGCAGTTACGACTCAAAATTGGGAGAGACCCAGTACTTC
CDR3: CASSYDSKLGETQYF

V: TRBV9
J: TRBJ1-2
D: TRBD1
length: 16
DNA: TGTGCCAGCAGCTCCTCCGGGACAGGGACGGTCTATGGCTACACCTTC
CDR3: CASSSSGTGTVYGYTF

V: TRBV4-3
J: TRBJ1-5
D: TRBD1
length: 14
DNA: TGCGCCAGCAGCCCCCAGGGGGGAAATCAGCCTCAGCATTTT
CDR3: CASSPQGGNQPQHF

V: TRBV2
J: TRBJ2-7
D: TRBD1
length: 15
DNA: TGTGCCAGCAGGGCCGGACAGGTCGGCGCCTACGAGCAGTACTTC
CDR3: CASRAGQVGAYEQYF

V: TRBV20-1
J: TRBJ2-1
D: NA
length: 10
DNA: TGCAGTGCCGTATACAATGAGCAGTTCTTC
CDR3: CSAVYNEQFF

V: TRBV18
J: TRBJ2-1
D: NA
length: 14
DNA: TGTGCCAGCTCACCTCAGGCATCCTACAATGAGCAGTTCTTC
CDR3: CASSPQASYNEQFF

V: TRBV5-4
J: TRBJ2-3
D: TRBD2
length: 14
DNA: TGTGCCAGCAGCTTGGATCTAGCGGGGGATACGCAGTATTTT
CDR3: CASSLDLAGDTQYF

V: TRBV5-1
J: TRBJ2-1
D: TRBD1
length: 14
DNA: TGCGCCAGCAGGGACAGGGAACCCTACAATGAGCAGTTCTTC
CDR3: CASRDREPYNEQFF

V: TRBV7-8
J: TRBJ2-3
D: NA
length: 14
DNA: TGTGCCAGCAGCCGGTTCAGACTGGCAGATACGCAGTATTTT
CDR3: CASSRFRLADTQYF

V: TRBV28
J: TRBJ2-1
D: TRBD2
length: 20
DNA: TGTGCCAGCACCCAACGAAGGACTAGCGGGAGTGGGAGCTCCTACAATGAGCAGTTCTTC
CDR3: CASTQRRTSGSGSSYNEQFF

V: TRBV21-1
J: TRBJ1-2
D: NA
length: 15
DNA: TGTGCCAGAAACGACACAGGGCGGTATGGCTATGGCTACACCTTC
CDR3: CARNDTGRYGYGYTF

V: TRBV11-2
J: TRBJ1-5
D: NA
length: 14
DNA: TGTGCCAGCAGCCTCTCAACAGTAAATCAGCCCCAGCATTTT
CDR3: CASSLSTVNQPQHF

V: TRBV6-5
J: TRBJ1-2
D: NA
length: 15
DNA: TGTGCCAGCAGTCTAAGAGTGGAGACCGATACCGGCTACACCTTC
CDR3: CASSLRVETDTGYTF

V: TRBV20-1
J: TRBJ1-1
D: NA
length: 11
DNA: TGCAGTGTGGGGGGGGACACTGAAGCTTTCTTT
CDR3: CSVGGDTEAFF

V: TRBV19
J: TRBJ1-1
D: NA
length: 14
DNA: TGTGCCAGTAGTAGGGCCAGATATGGATTAGGAGCTTTCTTT
CDR3: CASSRARYGLGAFF

V: TRBV7-8
J: TRBJ2-7
D: TRBD2
length: 15
DNA: TGTGCCAGCAGCTTTCCTAGCGGGAGGGCCTACGAGCAGTACTTC
CDR3: CASSFPSGRAYEQYF